This T cell receptor (beta chain) derives from a study of cytomegalovirus exposure and HLA in healthy donors. The V gene's germline CDR1 is SGHNT and CDR2 YYREEE (reference sequence). V was shortened by 0 bases and J by 3 bases, with 13 bases between the two germline ends. This CDR3 is built from 16 residues. Comment on this clone: Its specificity is unknown.

PCR primers comprised 60 Vbeta and 13 Jbeta primers. Original methodology: Counted up in a later analysis, unique TCR beta chains came to about 83 million, with around 12 million shared. Measured with immunoSEQ multiplex PCR; TCRdb has only the in-frame clones, and not every one. For V, J and clone size, that table is used; D and trimming come from the DNA. The sample shows about 140,000 clones, 61% of them seen only once. Study results and caveats: With later analysis, a missense DCLRE1C variant became linked to TCR beta V- and J-gene trimming.

The sequence came from a male donor in good health and CMV-seronegative. The specimen was PBMCs. This chain links TRBV5-4 with TRBJ2-1; D might be TRBD1 (6 bases). CDR3 residues: CASSLEGLGGYNEQFF. DNA of the CDR3: TGTGCCAGCAGCTTGGAAGGGTTAGGGGGCTACAATGAGCAGTTCTTC.